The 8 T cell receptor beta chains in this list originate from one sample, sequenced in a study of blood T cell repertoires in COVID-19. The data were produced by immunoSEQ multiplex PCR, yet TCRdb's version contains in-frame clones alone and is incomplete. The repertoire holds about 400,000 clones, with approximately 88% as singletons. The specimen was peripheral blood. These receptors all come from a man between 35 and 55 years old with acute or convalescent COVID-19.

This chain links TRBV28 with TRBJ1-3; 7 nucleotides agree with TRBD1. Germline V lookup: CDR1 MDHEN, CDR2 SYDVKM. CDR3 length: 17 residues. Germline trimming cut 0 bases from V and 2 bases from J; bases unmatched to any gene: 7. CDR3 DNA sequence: TGTGCCAGCAGTTTATGGAGAGACAGGGCCACTGGAAACACCATATATTTT. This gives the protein CASSLWRDRATGNTIYF.

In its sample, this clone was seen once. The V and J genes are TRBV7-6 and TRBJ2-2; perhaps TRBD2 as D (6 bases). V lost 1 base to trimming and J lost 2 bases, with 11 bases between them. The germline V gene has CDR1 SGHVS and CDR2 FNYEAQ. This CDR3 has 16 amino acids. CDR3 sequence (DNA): TGTGCCAGCAGCTTAGTCCGGGACTTAAACACCGGGGAGCTGTTTTTT. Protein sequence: CASSLVRDLNTGELFF. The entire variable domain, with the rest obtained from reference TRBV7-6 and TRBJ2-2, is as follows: GAGVSQSPRYKVTKRGQDVALRCDPISGHVSLYWYRQALGQGPEFLTYFNYEAQQDKSGLPNDRFSAERPEGSISTLTIQRTEQRDSAMYRCASSLVRDLNTGELFFGEGSRLTVL.

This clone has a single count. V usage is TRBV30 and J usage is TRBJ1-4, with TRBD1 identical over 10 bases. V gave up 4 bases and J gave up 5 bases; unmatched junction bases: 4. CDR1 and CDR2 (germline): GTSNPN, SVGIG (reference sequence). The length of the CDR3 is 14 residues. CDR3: CAWTPGQGNEKLFF. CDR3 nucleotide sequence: TGTGCCTGGACCCCGGGACAGGGGAATGAAAAACTGTTTTTT.

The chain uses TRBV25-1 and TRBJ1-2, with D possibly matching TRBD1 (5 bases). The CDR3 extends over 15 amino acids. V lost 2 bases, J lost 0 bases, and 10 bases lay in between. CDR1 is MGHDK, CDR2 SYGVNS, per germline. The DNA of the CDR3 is TGTGCCAGCAGTGAAATAGGGGTTACTAACTATGGCTACACCTTC. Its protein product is CASSEIGVTNYGYTF.

The CDR3, as DNA: TGTGCCAGCAGTTTACATAGCGGGAGGCCAAACAATGAGCAGTTCTTC. Amino acids: CASSLHSGRPNNEQFF. The gene calls are TRBV28 and TRBJ2-1, with TRBD2 identical over 10 bases. Germline values: CDR1 MDHEN, CDR2 SYDVKM. V lost 2 bases, J lost 5 bases, and 6 bases stayed unmatched. CDR3 length equals 16 residues.

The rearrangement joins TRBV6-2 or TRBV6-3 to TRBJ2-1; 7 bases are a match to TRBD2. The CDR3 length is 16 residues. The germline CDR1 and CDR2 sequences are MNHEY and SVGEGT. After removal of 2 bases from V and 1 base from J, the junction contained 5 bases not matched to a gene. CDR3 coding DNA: TGTGCCAGCAGTTACACCGGGGGGAGATCCTACAATGAGCAGTTCTTC. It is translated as CASSYTGGRSYNEQFF.

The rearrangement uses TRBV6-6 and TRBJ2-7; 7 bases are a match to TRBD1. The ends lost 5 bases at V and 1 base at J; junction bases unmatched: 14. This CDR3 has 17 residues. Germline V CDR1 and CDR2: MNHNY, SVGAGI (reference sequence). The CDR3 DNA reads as TGTGCCAGCAGTCGAAGCATCCGGGGCAGGGGGTCCTACGAGCAGTACTTC. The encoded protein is CASSRSIRGRGSYEQYF.

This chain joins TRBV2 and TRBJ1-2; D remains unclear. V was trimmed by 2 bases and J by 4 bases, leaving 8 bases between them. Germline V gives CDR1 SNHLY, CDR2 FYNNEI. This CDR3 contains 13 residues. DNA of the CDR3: TGTGCCAGCAGTGAACCATCCCCCTATGGCTACACCTTC. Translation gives CASSEPSPYGYTF.